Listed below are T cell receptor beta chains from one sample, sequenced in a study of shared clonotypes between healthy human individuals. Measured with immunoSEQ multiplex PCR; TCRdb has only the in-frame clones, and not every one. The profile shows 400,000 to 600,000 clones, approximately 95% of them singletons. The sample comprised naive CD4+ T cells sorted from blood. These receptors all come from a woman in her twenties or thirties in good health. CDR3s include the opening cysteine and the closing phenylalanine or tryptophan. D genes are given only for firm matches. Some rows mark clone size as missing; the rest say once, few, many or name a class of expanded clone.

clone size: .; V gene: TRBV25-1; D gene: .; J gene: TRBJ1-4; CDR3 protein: CASSEYGHNNEKLFF
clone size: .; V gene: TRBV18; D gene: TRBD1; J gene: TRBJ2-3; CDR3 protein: CASSPQGAKADTQYF
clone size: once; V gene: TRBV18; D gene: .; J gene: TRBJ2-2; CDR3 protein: CASSPGGELFF
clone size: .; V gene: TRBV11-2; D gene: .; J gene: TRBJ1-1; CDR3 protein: CASSLTWGNTEAFF
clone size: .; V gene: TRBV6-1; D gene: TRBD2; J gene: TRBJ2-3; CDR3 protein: CASSEIAGSPDTQYF
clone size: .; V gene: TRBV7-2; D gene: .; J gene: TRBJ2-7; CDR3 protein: CASSPRASSWVLGYEQYF
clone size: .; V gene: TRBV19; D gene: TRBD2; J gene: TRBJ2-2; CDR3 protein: CASHSGRAGTGELFF
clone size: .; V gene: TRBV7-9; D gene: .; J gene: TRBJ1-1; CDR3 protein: CASSPEGNTEAFF
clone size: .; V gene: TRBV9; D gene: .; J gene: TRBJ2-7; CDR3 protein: CASSRTGSYEQYF
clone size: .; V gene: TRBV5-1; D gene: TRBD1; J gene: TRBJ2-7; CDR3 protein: CASSRTGGSYEQYF
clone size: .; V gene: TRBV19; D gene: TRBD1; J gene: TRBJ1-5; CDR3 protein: CASSILFGTGEFVGNQPQHF
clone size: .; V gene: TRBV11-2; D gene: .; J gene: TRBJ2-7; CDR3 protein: CASSLVSGGGSPYEQYF
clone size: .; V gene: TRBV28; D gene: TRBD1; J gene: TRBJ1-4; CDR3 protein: CASSPSGAGGNEKLFF
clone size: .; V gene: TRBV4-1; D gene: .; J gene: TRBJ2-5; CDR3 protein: CASSSRLIETQYF
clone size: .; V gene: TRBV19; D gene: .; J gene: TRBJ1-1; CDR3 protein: CASSSQSDTEAFF